Presented here are 23 T cell receptor beta chains from one specimen sequenced in a study of blood T cell repertoires in COVID-19. Assay: immunoSEQ multiplex PCR; the TCRdb copy retains only in-frame clones and omits some. The sample holds 13,000 or so clones; around four fifths are singletons and the top ten take approximately 17%. What was sequenced was peripheral blood. The receptors shown here come from a man aged 40-49 years with active or convalescent COVID-19.

The J gene is TRBJ1-6, the V gene TRBV7-2, with D possibly being TRBD1 (5 bases). CDR1 is SGHTA and CDR2 is FQGNSA in the germline V gene. Trimming took 5 bases from V and 7 from J, leaving 15 bases between them. This CDR3 is built from 15 residues. The CDR3, as DNA: TGTGCCAGCAGCCCTGGGGGGAACCGAAATTCACCCCTCCACTTT. It specifies CASSPGGNRNSPLHF.

The V call is TRBV2, the J call TRBJ1-5; D gene ambiguous. Germline V gene sequence: CDR1 SNHLY, CDR2 FYNNEI. The CDR3 loop spans 15 amino acids. Trimming removed 7 bases at V and 2 bases at J, with 15 bases between. The DNA of the CDR3 is TGTGCCAGCAAACAGTCCCTCTGGGGCAATCAGCCCCAGCATTTT. Residues: CASKQSLWGNQPQHF. Full variable domain (rest looked up from reference TRBV2 and TRBJ1-5): EPEVTQTPSHQVTQMGQEVILRCVPISNHLYFYWYRQILGQKVEFLVSFYNNEISEKSEIFDDQFSVERPDGSNFTLKIRSTKLEDSAMYFCASKQSLWGNQPQHFGDGTRLSIL.

The rearrangement links TRBV7-2 to TRBJ1-5; the match to TRBD1 covers 8 bases. Germline V gives CDR1 SGHTA, CDR2 FQGNSA. The CDR3 extends over 17 amino acids. The V gene end was trimmed by 1 base and the J gene end by 4 bases; junction bases not matched to a gene: 9. CDR3 nucleotide sequence: TGTGCCAGCAGCTTAGGAGAACCGGGACAGGAGAATCAGCCCCAGCATTTT. It specifies CASSLGEPGQENQPQHF.

This clone was recorded only once. This sequence joins TRBV2 and TRBJ2-3; D is unresolved. CDR3 length: 11 residues. The ends were cut back, 7 bases at V and 2 bases at J, with 4 bases in the middle. From germline, CDR1 is SNHLY and CDR2 FYNNEI. The DNA of the CDR3 is TGTGCCAGCACTGTCACAGATACGCAGTATTTT. Protein: CASTVTDTQYF.

V and J are TRBV20-1 and TRBJ2-3, with 9 bases that match TRBD2. V dropped 3 bases and J dropped 1; count of bases not matched to a gene: 14. Germline V lookup: CDR1 DFQATT, CDR2 SNEGSKA (reference sequence). The CDR3 is 18 residues long. The CDR3 is CSASDFRRGGLGTDTQYF. The CDR3 DNA reads as TGCAGTGCTAGTGATTTTAGGCGGGGGGGCCTTGGCACAGATACGCAGTATTTT.

The chain is built from TRBV7-3 and TRBJ1-6; D unclear. This CDR3 region has 13 residues. Trimming took off 4 bases at V and 14 bases at J, with 15 bases between the two ends. Germline lookup yields CDR1 SGHTA and CDR2 FQGTGA. The chain's CDR3 is CASSSDYLFTLHF. The CDR3 nucleotides are TGTGCCAGCAGCTCGGACTATCTATTCACCCTCCACTTT. The variable domain in full, completed from reference TRBV7-3 and TRBJ1-6, reads GAGVSQTPSNKVTEKGKYVELRCDPISGHTALYWYRQSLGQGPEFLIYFQGTGAADDSGLPNDRFFAVRPEGSVSTLKIQRTERGDSAVYLCASSSDYLFTLHFGNGTRLTVT.

This clone came up once. V usage is TRBV20-1 and J usage is TRBJ2-7, with D hard to call. Trimming left V 5 bases short and J 4 bases short, with 6 bases between. The V gene's germline CDR1 is DFQATT and CDR2 SNEGSKA (reference sequence). This CDR3 region has 10 residues. CDR3 sequence reads: CSAGGYEQYF. CDR3 coding DNA: TGCAGTGCTGGCGGTTACGAGCAGTACTTC.

This chain connects TRBV6-5 to TRBJ2-7; 7 bases are shared with TRBD2. The germline V gene encodes CDR1 MNHEY and CDR2 SVGAGI. V lost 0 bases, J lost 5 bases, and 1 base stayed unmatched. The CDR3 sequence is 13 residues long. The CDR3 is CASSYSGGNEQYF. The CDR3 bases are TGTGCCAGCAGTTACTCGGGAGGGAACGAGCAGTACTTC.

The V and J genes are TRBV18 and TRBJ1-1; D remains unclear. Trimming cost V 4 bases and J 1 base, with 13 bases left between them. The CDR3 has 15 amino acids. Per the germline V gene, CDR1 is KGHSH and CDR2 is LQKENI. The CDR3 spells CASSRLRDSNTEAFF. In nucleotides, the CDR3 is TGTGCCAGCTCACGGTTGCGAGATTCGAACACTGAAGCTTTCTTT.

The chain carries TRBV13 and TRBJ1-1; D not resolved. The germline V gene has CDR1 PRHDT and CDR2 FYEKMQ (reference sequence). The V end was cut by 0 bases, the J end by 0 bases, with 5 bases between. This CDR3 spans 14 amino acids. The CDR3 loop reads CASSLGQMNTEAFF. CDR3 sequence (DNA): TGTGCCAGCAGCTTAGGGCAGATGAACACTGAAGCTTTCTTT.

The rearrangement uses TRBV4-1 and TRBJ1-1, with D possibly TRBD1 on 5 matching bases. The germline V gene has CDR1 MGHRA and CDR2 YSYEKL. The CDR3 extends over 17 amino acids. V was clipped by 0 bases and J by 1 base, with 15 bases between them. CDR3 coding DNA: TGCGCCAGCAGCCAAGAGGGAACCAGGGCCTCGAACACTGAAGCTTTCTTT. Translated, it gives CASSQEGTRASNTEAFF.

The table lists this clone with a count of one. The chain employs TRBV25-1 and TRBJ1-1, with 8 bases aligning to TRBD1. Looked up from germline, CDR1 is MGHDK and CDR2 is SYGVNS. The CDR3 has 16 amino acids. The V and J ends lost 4 bases and 4 bases, in that order; junction bases with no gene match: 11. In DNA, the CDR3 is TGTGCCAGCAGTGCATCCGGGACAGGTAATCCCACTGAAGCTTTCTTT. Translation gives CASSASGTGNPTEAFF.

The chain is built from TRBV2 and TRBJ1-5; perhaps TRBD1 as D (6 bases). Per germline, CDR1 SNHLY and CDR2 FYNNEI. The V and J ends lost 7 bases and 7 bases respectively, with 11 bases between them. This CDR3 comprises 12 residues. The CDR3 reads CASKGGRQPQHF. The CDR3 DNA follows: TGTGCCAGCAAGGGGGGGCGGCAGCCCCAGCATTTT.

V gene TRBV3-1 (or the pseudogene TRBV3-2) combines with J gene TRBJ1-1; 11 bases are shared with TRBD1. The trim removed 4 bases at V and 11 bases at J, leaving 6 bases unmatched. Germline assignment: CDR1 LGHDT and CDR2 YNNKEL (reference sequence). CDR3 size: 13 residues. CDR3 DNA sequence: TGTGCCAGCAGCCCGTGGACAGGGGGCAGCGCTTTCTTT. Amino acid sequence: CASSPWTGGSAFF.

The chain links TRBV19 to TRBJ1-5, with D uncertain. This CDR3 is 14 amino acids long. Germline CDR1 reads LNHDA; CDR2 reads SQIVND (reference sequence). Deletions cut 3 bases from V and 5 bases from J, with 11 bases between. Written as DNA, the CDR3 is TGTGCCAGTAGTATCGAAGGGAGCGATCAGCCCCAGCATTTT. Protein sequence: CASSIEGSDQPQHF.

The V and J genes are TRBV10-3 and TRBJ2-1; 8 bases agree with TRBD1. Germline V gives CDR1 ENHRY, CDR2 SYGVKD. J was trimmed by 4 bases and V by 3 bases; bases with no gene match: 17. The CDR3 has 19 residues. The CDR3: CAISDPPTAYRGVYNEQFF. CDR3 nucleotide sequence: TGTGCCATCAGTGACCCCCCGACAGCTTACAGGGGGGTTTACAATGAGCAGTTCTTC.

The table lists this clone with a count of one. The gene calls are TRBV25-1 and TRBJ2-5; D is possibly TRBD1 (6 bases). The CDR3 loop spans 13 amino acids. V lost 4 bases, J lost 5 bases, and 11 bases lay in between. Germline V CDR1 and CDR2: MGHDK, SYGVNS. The CDR3 nucleotides read TGTGCCAGCAGTGGTTACAGGGCGGAGACCCAGTACTTC. This sequence encodes CASSGYRAETQYF.

The chain uses TRBV7-9 and TRBJ1-6; 7 bases line up with TRBD1. This CDR3 contains 17 residues. CDR1 and CDR2 (germline): SEHNR, FQNEAQ (reference sequence). The V segment lost 2 bases and the J segment 0 bases; nucleotides outside the gene matches: 4. CDR3 sequence: CASSLLRTGSYNSPLHF. The CDR3 nucleotides are TGTGCCAGCAGCTTACTCCGGACAGGCTCCTATAATTCACCCCTCCACTTT. The entire variable domain, with the rest obtained from reference TRBV7-9 and TRBJ1-6, is as follows: DTGVSQNPRHKITKRGQNVTFRCDPISEHNRLYWYRQTLGQGPEFLTYFQNEAQLEKSRLLSDRFSAERPKGSFSTLEIQRTEQGDSAMYLCASSLLRTGSYNSPLHFGNGTRLTVT.

The chain carries TRBV6-5 and TRBJ1-2; tentative D call: TRBD1 (5 bases). V was shortened by 2 bases and J by 4 bases, with 11 bases between the two germline ends. CDR1 MNHEY and CDR2 SVGAGI come from the germline V gene. The CDR3 loop spans 14 amino acids. The CDR3: CASSYDSRSYGYTF. CDR3 sequence (DNA): TGTGCCAGCAGTTACGACAGTCGATCCTATGGCTACACCTTC.

The chain has TRBV10-2 and TRBJ1-5, with 9 bases fitting TRBD1. Germline-derived CDR1 and CDR2 are WSHSY and SAAADI. The V and J ends lost 6 bases and 1 base, in that order; junction bases with no gene match: 4. CDR3 length equals 15 residues. The CDR3 loop is CASRAGTGSNQPQHF. Written as DNA, the CDR3 is TGCGCCAGCAGGGCCGGGACAGGGAGCAATCAGCCCCAGCATTTT.

The chain is built from TRBV12-3 or TRBV12-4 and TRBJ1-1; 7 bases line up with TRBD1. V shed 5 bases and J 11 bases; nucleotides not matched to a gene: 11. This CDR3 comprises 13 residues. The CDR3 DNA is TGTGCCAGCAGTCGGGACAGTCAGTCTCAGGCTTTCTTT. Translation gives CASSRDSQSQAFF.

The J gene is TRBJ2-1, the V gene TRBV10-2; TRBD1 is a possible D gene (6 bases). Germline V CDR1 and CDR2: WSHSY, SAAADI. The CDR3 extends over 17 amino acids. V dropped 5 bases and J dropped 2 bases, with 19 bases sitting between them. The CDR3 nucleotides read TGCGCCAGCAGTCGGGACAAGAATCTGGGAACCTACAATGAGCAGTTCTTC. It translates to CASSRDKNLGTYNEQFF.

DNA of the CDR3: TGTGCCAGCAGTTACACCCCGGGACAGGCCCTCGATGAAGCTTTCTTT. Protein: CASSYTPGQALDEAFF. The gene calls are TRBV6-2 or TRBV6-3 and TRBJ1-1; the match to TRBD1 covers 8 bases. After removal of 2 bases from V and 7 bases from J, the junction contained 12 bases not matched to a gene. CDR1 and CDR2 (germline): MNHEY, SVGEGT. CDR3 length: 16 residues.